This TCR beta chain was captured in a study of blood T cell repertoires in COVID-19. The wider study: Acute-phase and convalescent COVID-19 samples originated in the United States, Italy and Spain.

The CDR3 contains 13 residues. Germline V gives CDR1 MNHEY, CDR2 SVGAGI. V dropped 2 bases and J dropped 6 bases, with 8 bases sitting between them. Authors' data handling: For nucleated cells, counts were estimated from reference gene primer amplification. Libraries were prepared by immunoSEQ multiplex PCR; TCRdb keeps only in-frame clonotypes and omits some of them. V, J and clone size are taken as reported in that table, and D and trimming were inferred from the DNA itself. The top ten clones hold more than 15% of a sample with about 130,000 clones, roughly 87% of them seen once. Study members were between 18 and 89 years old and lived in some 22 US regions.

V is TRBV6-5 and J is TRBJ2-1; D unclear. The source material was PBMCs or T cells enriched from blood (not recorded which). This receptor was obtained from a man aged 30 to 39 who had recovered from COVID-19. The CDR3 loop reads CASSYTLGNEQFF. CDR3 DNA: TGTGCCAGCAGTTACACCCTCGGCAATGAGCAGTTCTTC.